This TCR beta chain was recorded in a study of PD-L1 blockade in urothelial cancer. The overall study: Patients started atezolizumab at some point between 2012 and 2014, 1,200 mg intravenously every 3 weeks. Males with bladder-origin urothelial cancer made up about nine tenths of the roughly 29 patients. Once treatment had started, blood was analyzed at 3 weeks (second dose) and again at 6 weeks. T cells were recovered from blood samples at a median of roughly 150,000.

Profiling relied on immunoSEQ multiplex PCR, and the TCRdb table lists in-frame clones only, not all of them. The data contain fewer than 50,000 clones, nearly 90% of them singletons. V was clipped by 5 bases and J by 2 bases; unmatched bases: 9. Germline V gene lookup returns CDR1 MDHEN and CDR2 SYDVKM. CDR3 length: 16 residues. The sequences come from PBMCs, collected around atezolizumab (anti-PD-L1) treatment. This clonotype originated in a man between 60 and 75 years old with urothelial cancer. The rearrangement links TRBV28 to TRBJ2-5; TRBD2 matches 9 bases. DNA for the CDR3: TGTGCCAGCAGTCCCGTCTTAGCGGGGGAGCAAGAGACCCAGTACTTC. It is translated as CASSPVLAGEQETQYF.